The following is a TCR beta chain sequence with its context. Libraries were prepared by immunoSEQ multiplex PCR; TCRdb keeps only in-frame clonotypes and omits some of them. The sample lists 80,000 to 100,000 clones; about 80% were seen once. Germline CDR1 reads MDHEN; CDR2 reads SYDVKM. The CDR3 contains 13 residues. Trimming stripped 7 bases from V and 3 bases from J, with 12 bases between. This entry comes from a study of blood T cell repertoires in COVID-19. Overall study: The analysed material was cDNA or gDNA that came from T cells, B-cell-depleted T cells, or PBMCs.

The J gene is TRBJ2-5, the V gene TRBV28, with a tentative D call TRBD1 (5 bases). Material for sequencing was peripheral blood. This TCR came from a man between 65 and 79 years old with acute or convalescent COVID-19. This CDR3 reads CASTPSGKETQYF. DNA for the CDR3: TGTGCCAGCACCCCGTCAGGGAAAGAGACCCAGTACTTC.